The next 27 T cell receptor beta chains were all read from a single sample in a study of T-cell reconstitution after alpha-beta-depleted transplantation in children. Unique molecular identifiers tagged the TCRbeta library. MiXCR was run by TCRdb on the PCR reads, yielding one entry per CDR3 protein. The sample has around 490,000 distinct CDR3 sequences, roughly an eighth seen once. The sample consisted of PBMCs, mostly from graft donor cells, taken 180 days after TCRalphabeta/CD19-depleted stem cell transplant. The receptors were gathered from a female patient aged 2 to 10 who had a stem cell transplant for aplastic anemia, so the T cells may come from the graft donor.

This clonotype occurred a few times. The chain joins TRBV29-1 to TRBJ2-7; D is unclear. The CDR3 has 11 residues. V gave up 0 bases and J gave up 8 bases, with 8 bases separating them. From germline, CDR1 is SQVTM and CDR2 ANQGSEA. CDR3 DNA: TGCAGCGTTGAAGAAGGTGGGAAGCAGTACGTC. It encodes CSVEEGGKQYV.

The chain joins TRBV7-2 to TRBJ2-2; D remains ambiguous. The length of the CDR3 is 15 residues. The V end lost 1 base, the J end lost 0 bases, and 6 bases lay between the germline ends. Germline V CDR1 and CDR2: SGHTA, FQGNSA. CDR3 in DNA: TGTGCCAGCAGCTTAGTGGTCACGAACACCGGGGAGCTGTTTTTT. The encoded protein is CASSLVVTNTGELFF. Combining the CDR3 with reference TRBV7-2 and TRBJ2-2 gives the whole variable domain GAGVSQSPSNKVTEKGKDVELRCDPISGHTALYWYRQSLGQGLEFLIYFQGNSAPDKSGLPSDRFSAERTGGSVSTLTIQRTQQEDSAVYLCASSLVVTNTGELFFGEGSRLTVL.

With regard to this clonotype: A much larger clone is a single base away; this may be a read error. The chain uses TRBV20-1 and TRBJ1-3, with a weak D call TRBD1 (6 bases). With 1 base removed from V and 0 bases from J, the gap between germline ends came to 16 bases. The germline gives CDR1 DFQATT, CDR2 SNEGSKA (reference sequence). The CDR3 runs to 17 residues. The CDR3 DNA is TGCAGTGCTAGAGGGGGGCGGGACGCGAGCTCTGGAAACACCATATATTTT. Its translation: CSARGGRDASSGNTIYF.

This clonotype has a handful of counts. V and J are TRBV6-2 or TRBV6-3 and TRBJ1-1; D unresolved. This CDR3 contains 14 residues. From germline, CDR1 is MNHEY and CDR2 SVGEGT. Trimming shortened V by 7 bases and J by 4 bases, and 16 bases separated the two germline ends. CDR3 nucleotides: TGTGCCAGCACCCCGTGGGAGGGAAGCACTGAAGCTTTCTTT. Its protein product is CASTPWEGSTEAFF.

This clonotype has at least ten counts. V usage is TRBV4-3 and J usage is TRBJ2-1; perhaps TRBD2 as D (7 bases). Trimming took 3 bases from V and 8 from J, leaving 20 bases between them. From germline, CDR1 is LGHNA and CDR2 YSLEER. CDR3 length: 16 residues. The CDR3 is CASSQDQGREFDEQFF. The CDR3, as DNA: TGCGCCAGCAGCCAGGATCAGGGGCGGGAGTTCGATGAGCAGTTCTTC.

The rearrangement uses TRBV14 and TRBJ2-1; weak D call: TRBD2 (6 bases). The CDR3 is 16 amino acids. With 4 bases removed from V and 0 bases from J, the gap between germline ends came to 13 bases. Germline V CDR1 and CDR2: SGHDN, FVKESK. The CDR3 nucleotides read TGTGCCAGCAGCCTTTTCCGCGGGACCTCCTACAATGAGCAGTTCTTC. Translating gives CASSLFRGTSYNEQFF.

This clonotype was found many times. This sequence joins TRBV5-1 and TRBJ1-6; 9 bases agree with TRBD1. The CDR3 contains 16 residues. After removal of 0 bases from V and 8 bases from J, the junction contained 6 bases not matched to a gene. Germline lookup yields CDR1 SGHRS and CDR2 YFSETQ. The CDR3 loop reads CASSLAGQGLDSPLHF. CDR3 nucleotides: TGCGCCAGCAGCTTGGCGGGACAGGGCCTCGATTCACCCCTCCACTTT.

The gene calls are TRBV28 and TRBJ1-5; no definite D call. Trimming shortened V by 8 bases and J by 1 base, and 15 bases separated the two germline ends. The CDR3 loop spans 15 amino acids. CDR1 and CDR2 from the germline V gene are MDHEN and SYDVKM. This chain's CDR3 is CASVASSGSNQPQHF. The CDR3 bases are TGTGCCAGCGTCGCCTCCTCCGGGAGCAATCAGCCCCAGCATTTT. The full variable domain, rest sourced from reference TRBV28 and TRBJ1-5, is DVKVTQSSRYLVKRTGEKVFLECVQDMDHENMFWYRQDPGLGLRLIYFSYDVKMKEKGDIPEGYSVSREKKERFSLILESASTNQTSMYLCASVASSGSNQPQHFGDGTRLSIL.

The sample holds a few counts of this clonotype. The rearrangement uses TRBV7-3 and TRBJ2-2; maybe TRBD1 (6 bases). CDR1 and CDR2 (germline): SGHTA, FQGTGA. The CDR3 has 15 residues. V was trimmed by 2 bases and J by 4 bases, leaving 11 bases between them. The CDR3 DNA sequence: TGTGCCAGCAGCTTACCCCAGGGGCGCACCGGGGAGCTGTTTTTT. Translation gives CASSLPQGRTGELFF.

This clonotype was detected a few times. The chain recombines TRBV10-3 with TRBJ1-1; maybe TRBD1 (6 bases). With 10 bases removed from V and 1 base from J, the gap between germline ends came to 19 bases. The CDR3 covers 15 residues. From germline, CDR1 is ENHRY and CDR2 SYGVKD. CDR3 region: CATSGQIGKNTEAFF. DNA of the CDR3: TGTGCCACCTCCGGACAGATAGGCAAGAACACTGAAGCTTTCTTT.

This clonotype was seen at least ten times. The V gene is TRBV28, the J gene TRBJ2-4; D might be TRBD1 or TRBD2, each matching 6 bases. This CDR3 has 15 residues. Germline CDR1 MDHEN, CDR2 SYDVKM. Trimming removed 6 bases at V and 1 base at J, with 13 bases between. Here the CDR3 reads CASSPPGAAKNIQYF. DNA for the CDR3: TGTGCCAGCAGCCCCCCGGGGGCCGCCAAAAACATTCAGTACTTC.

This clonotype has only a few counts. The J gene is TRBJ2-3, the V gene TRBV6-5; D might be TRBD2 (5 bases). Germline-derived CDR1 and CDR2 are MNHEY and SVGAGI. The V end was cut by 0 bases, the J end by 2 bases, with 15 bases between. The CDR3 runs to 17 residues. CDR3 nucleotide sequence: TGTGCCAGCAGTTACTCCGTGGACTTTCTATCCACAGATACGCAGTATTTT. It yields the protein CASSYSVDFLSTDTQYF.

This clonotype came up a few times. The CDR3 DNA reads as TGTGCCAGCAGCTCGAACCCCGGGACGTACAATGAGCAGTTCTTC. Translating it yields CASSSNPGTYNEQFF. This sequence joins TRBV5-6 and TRBJ2-1; the D call may be TRBD1 or TRBD2 (5 bases each). The length of the CDR3 is 15 residues. Germline values: CDR1 SGHDT, CDR2 YYEEEE. V dropped 3 bases and J dropped 4 bases, with 14 bases sitting between them.

This clonotype was seen more than once but under ten times. This chain connects TRBV9 to TRBJ2-3, with D possibly called TRBD1 or TRBD2 (5 bases each). V lost 3 bases to trimming and J lost 4 bases, with 21 bases between them. Germline CDR1 reads SGDLS; CDR2 reads YYNGEE. The CDR3 length is 17 residues. CDR3 coding DNA: TGTGCCAGCAGCGGTCCCCGGGGTCGGGGCGCCTCAGATACGCAGTATTTT. Encoded protein: CASSGPRGRGASDTQYF.

This clonotype has more than one count but fewer than ten. The chain is built from TRBV9 and TRBJ2-1; 7 nucleotides align to TRBD2. Germline lookup yields CDR1 SGDLS and CDR2 YYNGEE. The length of the CDR3 is 15 residues. V lost 4 bases and J lost 2; bases outside the gene matches: 6. CDR3 amino acids: CASSSSGVTYNEQFF. The CDR3 DNA follows: TGTGCCAGCAGCTCGAGCGGGGTCACCTACAATGAGCAGTTCTTC.

This clonotype was seen at least ten times. V is TRBV10-3 and J is TRBJ1-1; D unclear. This CDR3 contains 12 residues. V lost 6 bases and J 8 bases, leaving 13 bases between the germline ends. Germline loops: CDR1 ENHRY, CDR2 SYGVKD. CDR3 residues: CAIRDDGVEAFF. The CDR3 nucleotides read TGTGCCATCAGGGACGACGGGGTAGAAGCTTTCTTT.

In its sample, this clonotype was seen a few times. This chain uses TRBV20-1 with TRBJ2-7; TRBD2 agrees at 10 bases. Germline CDR1 and CDR2: DFQATT and SNEGSKA (reference sequence). This CDR3 is 18 amino acids long. The ends lost 0 bases at V and 5 bases at J; junction bases unmatched: 16. The CDR3 protein is CSAREGGLAGVGVDEQYV. The CDR3 coding sequence is TGCAGTGCTAGAGAGGGGGGGCTAGCGGGAGTTGGTGTGGACGAGCAGTACGTC.

This clonotype has only a few counts. The chain joins TRBV4-1 to TRBJ2-7, with TRBD1 as a possible D gene (5 bases). Looked up from germline, CDR1 is MGHRA and CDR2 is YSYEKL. V shed 1 base and J shed 2 bases, with 12 bases lying between them. The CDR3 spans 15 residues. CDR3 nucleotide sequence: TGCGCCAGCAGCCAAGTCGACAGTCCTACCTACGAGCAGTACGTC. Encoded protein: CASSQVDSPTYEQYV.

This clonotype was seen more than once but under ten times. The chain couples TRBV6-2 or TRBV6-3 to TRBJ1-2; D remains unclear. CDR1 is MNHEY and CDR2 is SVGEGT in the germline V gene. The CDR3 extends over 19 amino acids. With 0 bases removed from V and 1 base from J, the gap between germline ends came to 21 bases. The CDR3 loop is CASSYSISRKLKINYGYTF. CDR3 bases: TGTGCCAGCAGTTACTCGATTTCCCGGAAGCTAAAGATTAACTATGGCTACACCTTC.

This clonotype was found a few times. This rearrangement joins TRBV7-2 to TRBJ1-5; 7 bases align to TRBD1. Germline V gene sequence: CDR1 SGHTA, CDR2 FQGNSA. The CDR3 spans 13 residues. The V segment lost 7 bases and the J segment 7 bases; nucleotides outside the gene matches: 7. The CDR3 sequence is CASTTDRAQPQHF. The CDR3 region has the DNA TGTGCCAGCACCACAGACAGGGCGCAGCCCCAGCATTTT.

The chain links TRBV10-3 to TRBJ1-1; D is unclear. Trimming removed 4 bases at V and 7 bases at J, with 13 bases between. This CDR3 is built from 13 residues. Germline V CDR1 and CDR2: ENHRY, SYGVKD. This CDR3 reads CAISGSKLGEAFF. The DNA for the CDR3 is TGTGCCATCAGTGGTTCCAAACTGGGTGAAGCTTTCTTT.

The chain recombines TRBV4-2 with TRBJ2-4, with D maybe TRBD2 (5 bases). The CDR3 length is 17 residues. The V gene's germline CDR1 is LGHNA and CDR2 YNFKEQ. V was clipped by 0 bases and J by 12 bases, with 24 bases between them. The CDR3 coding sequence is TGTGCCAGCAGCCAAGATACGGGCAGGCTAGAGGGCGGCAGTCAGTACTTC. Amino acids: CASSQDTGRLEGGSQYF.

This clonotype was seen many times. This chain uses TRBV7-6 with TRBJ2-7, with 10 bases that match TRBD2. The V gene's germline CDR1 is SGHVS and CDR2 FNYEAQ. V dropped 4 bases and J dropped 7; count of bases not matched to a gene: 7. This CDR3 comprises 14 residues. The CDR3 region is CASSSSGGAREQYF. The DNA of the CDR3 is TGTGCCAGCAGCTCCAGCGGGGGGGCCAGGGAGCAGTACTTC.

The chain has TRBV12-3 or TRBV12-4 and TRBJ2-2, with 7 bases aligning to TRBD2. Germline trimming cut 7 bases from V and 3 bases from J; bases unmatched to any gene: 8. The CDR3 totals 15 residues. CDR3 nucleotide sequence: TGTGCCAGCATCGGGAGGCCGGTTGACACCGGGGAGCTGTTTTTT. Protein: CASIGRPVDTGELFF.

The chain employs TRBV5-1 and TRBJ2-1; 12 positions match TRBD2. V shed 5 bases, J shed 0 bases, and the junction held 18 bases outside the gene matches. From germline, CDR1 is SGHRS and CDR2 YFSETQ. There are 21 residues in the CDR3. The chain's CDR3 is CASRLISSLAGGGSSYNEQFF. CDR3 in DNA: TGCGCCAGCAGGTTAATATCTTCCCTAGCGGGAGGGGGAAGCTCCTACAATGAGCAGTTCTTC. Full variable domain (remainder filled in from reference TRBV5-1 and TRBJ2-1): KAGVTQTPRYLIKTRGQQVTLSCSPISGHRSVSWYQQTPGQGLQFLFEYFSETQRNKGNFPGRFSGRQFSNSRSEMNVSTLELGDSALYLCASRLISSLAGGGSSYNEQFFGPGTRLTVL.

In this sample, this clonotype turned up a few times. J is TRBJ2-3 and V is TRBV7-2; possible D gene TRBD1, 6 bases. Trimming cost V 2 bases and J 4 bases, with 13 bases left between them. CDR3 length: 15 amino acids. Per germline, CDR1 SGHTA and CDR2 FQGNSA. The CDR3 DNA sequence: TGTGCCAGCAGCTTAAGCCAGGGGTACGCAGATACGCAGTATTTT. Translated, it gives CASSLSQGYADTQYF.

This clonotype was observed at least ten times. The chain carries TRBV20-1 and TRBJ1-1; D is undetermined. The CDR3 runs 12 residues. The V and J ends lost 3 bases and 3 bases respectively, with 8 bases between them. The germline CDR1 and CDR2 sequences are DFQATT and SNEGSKA (reference sequence). In nucleotides, the CDR3 is TGCAGTGCTAGGGGGTCTTACACTGAAGCTTTCTTT. Amino acid sequence: CSARGSYTEAFF.